These 23 T cell receptor beta chains originate from one sample sequenced in a study of cytomegalovirus exposure and HLA in healthy donors. The study ran its PCR with 60 Vbeta and 13 Jbeta primers. The data were produced by immunoSEQ multiplex PCR, yet TCRdb's version contains in-frame clones alone and is incomplete. The sample has roughly 120,000 clones. Material for sequencing was PBMCs. These receptors came from a man aged 18 to 30 in good health and CMV-seronegative.

The chain links TRBV27 to TRBJ1-2; 10 bases match TRBD1. The CDR3 covers 15 residues. Germline V gene data show CDR1 as MNHEY and CDR2 as SMNVEV (reference sequence). The ends lost 5 bases at V and 6 bases at J; junction bases unmatched: 9. CDR3 amino acids: CASSTLGQGGNGYTF. CDR3 bases: TGTGCCAGCAGTACCCTCGGACAGGGGGGAAATGGCTACACCTTC.

The chain couples TRBV5-4 to TRBJ2-1, with TRBD2 matching over 8 bases. This CDR3 has 16 amino acids. With V trimmed by 0 bases and J by 5 bases, 7 bases remained unmatched. Per germline, CDR1 SGHNT and CDR2 YYREEE (reference sequence). CDR3 sequence (DNA): TGTGCCAGCAGCTTGGCCCGCATCGGGGGGGACAATGAGCAGTTCTTC. Its translation: CASSLARIGGDNEQFF.

J is TRBJ1-3 and V is TRBV7-6; TRBD1 might be the D (5 bases). CDR3 size: 15 residues. The V end was cut by 0 bases, the J end by 4 bases, with 10 bases between. Looked up from germline, CDR1 is SGHVS and CDR2 is FNYEAQ. CDR3 sequence reads: CASSLAGGSGNTIYF. The CDR3 nucleotides read TGTGCCAGCAGCTTAGCGGGGGGTTCAGGAAACACCATATATTTT.

The V call is TRBV5-6, the J call TRBJ2-3; possibly TRBD2 for D (5 bases). The CDR3 covers 16 residues. The germline gives CDR1 SGHDT, CDR2 YYEEEE. Trimming left V 2 bases short and J 0 bases short, with 13 bases between. CDR3 protein: CASSLLGEASTDTQYF. The CDR3 DNA sequence: TGTGCCAGCAGCTTACTAGGCGAGGCTAGCACAGATACGCAGTATTTT.

The J gene is TRBJ2-5, the V gene TRBV6-5; a possible D gene is TRBD2 (6 bases). The V gene lost 5 bases and the J gene lost 5 bases, with 18 bases spanning the gap. CDR1 is MNHEY, CDR2 SVGAGI, per germline. This CDR3 has 15 amino acids. Here the CDR3 reads CASSLGGGFGETQYF. Written as DNA, the CDR3 is TGTGCCAGCAGTCTGGGAGGCGGTTTCGGGGAGACCCAGTACTTC.

The chain joins TRBV6-6 to TRBJ2-2; the D gene is possibly TRBD1 (5 bases). The CDR3 sequence is 14 residues long. V gave up 5 bases and J gave up 4 bases, with 11 bases separating them. Germline lookup yields CDR1 MNHNY and CDR2 SVGAGI (reference sequence). The CDR3 DNA reads TGTGCCAGCAGTGCGACAGTGATCACCGGGGAGCTGTTTTTT. This translates into CASSATVITGELFF.

The V and J genes are TRBV30 and TRBJ2-7; D gene unclear. Germline V gene lookup returns CDR1 GTSNPN and CDR2 SVGIG (reference sequence). CDR3 size: 13 residues. V lost 0 bases and J 2 bases, leaving 8 bases between the germline ends. In nucleotides, the CDR3 is TGTGCCTGGAGTGTTAACGTAGCCTACGAGCAGTACTTC. It specifies CAWSVNVAYEQYF.

The CDR3 coding sequence is TGTGCCAGCTGGGGCAGAACCCACTGGAACACTGAAGCTTTCTTT. Its protein product is CASWGRTHWNTEAFF. This chain joins TRBV6-1 and TRBJ1-1; tentative D call: TRBD1 (5 bases). CDR1 MNHNS and CDR2 SASEGT come from the germline V gene. Trimming stripped 8 bases from V and 1 base from J, with 17 bases between. This CDR3 contains 15 residues.

This chain links TRBV5-1 with TRBJ2-1, with D possibly matching TRBD2 (6 bases). Trimming stripped 5 bases from V and 0 bases from J, with 12 bases between. CDR3 length: 15 amino acids. CDR1 and CDR2 from the germline V gene are SGHRS and YFSETQ. The CDR3 DNA sequence: TGCGCCAGCAGTCCCTTCGGGAGCTCCTACAATGAGCAGTTCTTC. Amino acids: CASSPFGSSYNEQFF.

V is TRBV9 and J is TRBJ2-1; D unclear. V dropped 3 bases and J dropped 1 base, with 11 bases sitting between them. This CDR3 is built from 15 residues. The V gene's germline CDR1 is SGDLS and CDR2 YYNGEE. The CDR3 DNA sequence: TGTGCCAGCAGCGCCGGCGGTAAGTCCTACAATGAGCAGTTCTTC. Amino acids: CASSAGGKSYNEQFF.

V gene TRBV10-1 combines with J gene TRBJ1-1, with D unresolved. Germline values: CDR1 WNHNN, CDR2 SYGVQD (reference sequence). The CDR3 contains 11 residues. The ends were cut back, 10 bases at V and 8 bases at J, with 14 bases in the middle. As DNA, the CDR3 is TGCGCCACCCCCTCCGGGGTGGAAGCTTTCTTT. Its protein is CATPSGVEAFF.

This chain links TRBV5-1 with TRBJ2-7; 10 bases map to TRBD1. V was pared by 1 base and J by 4 bases, with 11 bases of the junction left unmatched. The CDR3 totals 17 residues. Germline V gene data show CDR1 as SGHRS and CDR2 as YFSETQ. CDR3 sequence reads: CASSLTGQGTLLYEQYF. CDR3 nucleotide sequence: TGCGCCAGCAGCTTGACGGGACAGGGGACGTTGTTGTACGAGCAGTACTTC.

This chain joins TRBV9 and TRBJ1-4; D uncertain. Germline-derived CDR1 and CDR2 are SGDLS and YYNGEE. CDR3 size: 15 residues. Trimming took off 4 bases at V and 7 bases at J, with 17 bases between the two ends. CDR3 region: CASSRRAAAAEKLFF. CDR3 bases: TGTGCCAGCAGCCGTAGAGCGGCGGCCGCTGAAAAACTGTTTTTT.

This chain joins TRBV19 and TRBJ2-2; D remains unclear. This CDR3 is built from 13 residues. Looked up from germline, CDR1 is LNHDA and CDR2 is SQIVND (reference sequence). Trimming cost V 1 base and J 7 bases, with 7 bases left between them. CDR3 sequence: CASSIGYGGELFF. The DNA of the CDR3 is TGTGCCAGTAGTATAGGCTACGGCGGGGAGCTGTTTTTT. Full variable domain (outside the CDR3, taken from reference TRBV19 and TRBJ2-2): DGGITQSPKYLFRKEGQNVTLSCEQNLNHDAMYWYRQDPGQGLRLIYYSQIVNDFQKGDIAEGYSVSREKKESFPLTVTSAQKNPTAFYLCASSIGYGGELFFGEGSRLTVL.

The V gene is TRBV30, the J gene TRBJ1-2, with D perhaps matching TRBD1 (6 bases). V was clipped by 5 bases and J by 7 bases, with 17 bases between them. CDR1 is GTSNPN, CDR2 SVGIG, per germline (reference sequence). The CDR3 consists of 13 residues. The CDR3 loop is CAWVKQGLPGYTF. The CDR3 coding sequence is TGTGCCTGGGTAAAACAGGGATTACCTGGCTACACCTTC.

V and J are TRBV19 and TRBJ2-7; D may be TRBD2 (6 bases). V shed 3 bases and J shed 3 bases, with 9 bases lying between them. Germline CDR1 LNHDA, CDR2 SQIVND (reference sequence). This CDR3 has 13 amino acids. CDR3 coding DNA: TGTGCCAGTAGTATGGGGAGGATCTACGAGCAGTACTTC. The encoded protein is CASSMGRIYEQYF.

The chain joins TRBV9 to TRBJ2-1; D remains unclear. Germline V lookup: CDR1 SGDLS, CDR2 YYNGEE. The V end lost 3 bases, the J end lost 10 bases, and 11 bases lay between the germline ends. This CDR3 comprises 12 residues. The CDR3, as DNA: TGTGCCAGCAGCGCCTACTCGTCCGAGCAGTTCTTC. Its translation: CASSAYSSEQFF. Using reference TRBV9 and TRBJ2-1 for the parts outside the CDR3, the full variable domain is DSGVTQTPKHLITATGQRVTLRCSPRSGDLSVYWYQQSLDQGLQFLIQYYNGEERAKGNILERFSAQQFPDLHSELNLSSLELGDSALYFCASSAYSSEQFFGPGTRLTVL.

V gene TRBV25-1 combines with J gene TRBJ1-1, with D possibly TRBD1 on 5 matching bases. This CDR3 has 15 residues. Trimming removed 4 bases at V and 5 bases at J, with 17 bases between. Per germline, CDR1 MGHDK and CDR2 SYGVNS. CDR3 region: CASSVRQGWTTEAFF. In DNA form, the CDR3 reads TGTGCCAGCAGTGTACGGCAGGGTTGGACAACTGAAGCTTTCTTT.

The V gene is TRBV19, the J gene TRBJ1-1, with D perhaps matching TRBD1 (6 bases). Germline V gene sequence: CDR1 LNHDA, CDR2 SQIVND (reference sequence). With 7 bases removed from V and 4 bases from J, the gap between germline ends came to 16 bases. CDR3 length equals 14 residues. The CDR3 region is CASTLQGGTTEAFF. The DNA for the CDR3 is TGTGCCAGTACTCTACAGGGTGGGACCACTGAAGCTTTCTTT.

This chain joins TRBV6-1 and TRBJ1-2, with TRBD1 as a possible D gene (5 bases). Trimming shortened V by 7 bases and J by 6 bases, and 18 bases separated the two germline ends. The germline V gene encodes CDR1 MNHNS and CDR2 SASEGT. This CDR3 is 14 amino acids long. Written as DNA, the CDR3 is TGTGCCAGCAATCGATGGGGGGTTTCGGATGGCTACACCTTC. As protein: CASNRWGVSDGYTF.

This rearrangement joins TRBV4-1 to TRBJ1-6, with a weak D call TRBD1 (5 bases). The CDR3 is made up of 14 amino acids. CDR1 and CDR2 (germline): MGHRA, YSYEKL. V was pared by 0 bases and J by 10 bases, with 10 bases between. CDR3 bases: TGCGCCAGCAGCCAAGAGACAGTTGGGTCACCCCTCCACTTT. Translating gives CASSQETVGSPLHF.

This chain connects TRBV14 to TRBJ1-1; TRBD1 matches at 7 bases. Germline lookup yields CDR1 SGHDN and CDR2 FVKESK. This CDR3 is 14 amino acids long. V lost 4 bases to trimming and J lost 0 bases; unmatched junction nucleotides: 2. CDR3 sequence: CASSLTGVNTEAFF. The CDR3 DNA is TGTGCCAGCAGCCTAACAGGGGTGAACACTGAAGCTTTCTTT.

The rearrangement uses TRBV2 and TRBJ1-2, with 7 nucleotides matching TRBD1. V shed 0 bases and J 13 bases; nucleotides not matched to a gene: 11. Germline V lookup: CDR1 SNHLY, CDR2 FYNNEI. This CDR3 region has 14 residues. Here the CDR3 reads CASSEAGDRRGCTF. CDR3 bases: TGTGCCAGCAGTGAAGCAGGGGACAGACGTGGGTGCACCTTC.